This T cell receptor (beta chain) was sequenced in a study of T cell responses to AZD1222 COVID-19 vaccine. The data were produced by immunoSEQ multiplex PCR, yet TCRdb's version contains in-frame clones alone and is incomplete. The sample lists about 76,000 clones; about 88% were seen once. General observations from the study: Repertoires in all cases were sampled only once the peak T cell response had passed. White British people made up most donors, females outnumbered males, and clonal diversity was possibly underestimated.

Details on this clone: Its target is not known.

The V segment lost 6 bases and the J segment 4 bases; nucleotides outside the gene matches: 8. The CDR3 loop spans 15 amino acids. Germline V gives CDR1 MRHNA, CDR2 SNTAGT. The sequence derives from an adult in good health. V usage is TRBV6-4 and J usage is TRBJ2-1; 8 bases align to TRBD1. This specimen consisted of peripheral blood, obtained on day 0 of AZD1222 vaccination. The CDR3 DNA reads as TGTGCCAGCAGCGTTGGACAGGGAGCTTACAATGAGCAGTTCTTC. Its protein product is CASSVGQGAYNEQFF.